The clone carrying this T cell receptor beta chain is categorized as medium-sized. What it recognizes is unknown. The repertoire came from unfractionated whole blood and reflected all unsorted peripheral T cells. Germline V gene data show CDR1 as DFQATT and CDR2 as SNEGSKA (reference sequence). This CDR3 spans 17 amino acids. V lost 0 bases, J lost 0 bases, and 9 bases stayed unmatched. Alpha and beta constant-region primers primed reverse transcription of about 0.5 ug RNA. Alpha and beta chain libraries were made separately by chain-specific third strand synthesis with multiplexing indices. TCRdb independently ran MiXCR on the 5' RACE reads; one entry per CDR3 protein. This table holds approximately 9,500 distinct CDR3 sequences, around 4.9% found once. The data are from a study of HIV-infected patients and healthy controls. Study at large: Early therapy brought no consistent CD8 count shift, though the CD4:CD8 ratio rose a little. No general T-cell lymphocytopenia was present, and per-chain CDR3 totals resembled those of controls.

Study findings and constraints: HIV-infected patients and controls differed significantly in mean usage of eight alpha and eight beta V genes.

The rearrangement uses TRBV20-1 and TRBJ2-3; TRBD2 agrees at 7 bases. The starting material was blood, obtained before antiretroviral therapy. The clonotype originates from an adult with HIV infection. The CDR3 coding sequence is TGCAGTGCTAGAGATCTTTTGGCGGGAGCGAGCACAGATACGCAGTATTTT. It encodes CSARDLLAGASTDTQYF.